This TCR beta chain originates from a study of read filtering for tumor transcriptome and immune sequencing. The wider study: Whole-transcriptome libraries were prepared after DNase treatment.

Germline V gene data show CDR1 as LNHDA and CDR2 as SQIVND (reference sequence). The CDR3 is made up of 15 amino acids. Study-wide results and limits: In IR-seq, single-read clonotypes were approximately 79% of clonotypes but around 3.5% of reads. Dropping single-read clonotypes raised IR-seq and RNA-seq shared-clonotype correlation.

Concerning this clonotype itself: Its cognate antigen is unknown. A junction end diverges from the germline sequence, so it may reflect a read error.

Molecular barcoded adaptors covering alpha/delta and beta/gamma chains were used on roughly 370 ng RNA. TCRdb re-analysed the reads in MiXCR, keeping a single row per CDR3 protein. The sample yields about 35,000 distinct CDR3 sequences, roughly an eighth seen once. V gene TRBV19 combines with J gene TRBJ2-5; possibly TRBD2 for D (5 bases). The sequencing input was a population of CD138-negative cells sorted from bone marrow. The source is a donor aged 40 or over with multiple myeloma. This chain's CDR3 is CASSPELGVIETQHF. The CDR3, as DNA: TGTGCCAGTAGTCCCGAACTAGGTGTGATAGAGACCCAGCACTTC.